This TCR beta chain was captured by sequencing in a study of blood T cell repertoires in COVID-19. Study overall: Sources were T cells, B-cell-depleted T cells, or PBMCs; the material itself was cDNA or gDNA.

The CDR3 spans 17 residues. Germline assignment: CDR1 SEHNR and CDR2 FQNEAQ (reference sequence). The V gene lost 4 bases and the J gene lost 1 base, with 19 bases spanning the gap. In the authors' workflow: Amplification of reference gene primers provided the estimated nucleated cell counts. Assay used: immunoSEQ multiplex PCR; TCRdb lists only in-frame clones, some missing. The DNA gave D and trimming, while V, J and clone size come from that table. The sample holds around 60,000 clones, about 88% seen once. This clone has just one count. The specimen was peripheral blood. The clonotype originates from a man between 65 and 85 years old with acute or convalescent COVID-19. This sequence joins TRBV7-9 and TRBJ1-2, with D unresolved. For the CDR3, the DNA is TGTGCCAGCAGCTCTCTACAGATACCTACTAGTAACTATGGCTACACCTTC. Encoded protein: CASSSLQIPTSNYGYTF. Combining the CDR3 with reference TRBV7-9 and TRBJ1-2 gives the whole variable domain DTGVSQNPRHKITKRGQNVTFRCDPISEHNRLYWYRQTLGQGPEFLTYFQNEAQLEKSRLLSDRFSAERPKGSFSTLEIQRTEQGDSAMYLCASSSLQIPTSNYGYTFGSGTRLTVV.